The T cell receptor beta chain under discussion was sequenced for a study of shared clonotypes between healthy human individuals. CD8 cells classed as naive were CD45RO-negative and positively selected for CCR7, excluding terminally differentiated effector memory CD45RA+ cells. Regarding the study as a whole: Naive CD4 clonotypes overlapped across a few donors at roughly 4.5%.

The method was immunoSEQ multiplex PCR; TCRdb's version includes in-frame clones alone and lacks a portion of them. The sample consists of around 1.9 million clones, around 95% of them appearing once. The V gene's germline CDR1 is SGHKS and CDR2 YYEKEE (reference sequence). Trimming removed 4 bases from V and 10 bases from J; junction bases left unmatched: 13. The CDR3 contains 16 residues. Concerning this clone itself: Its antigen is unknown.

The sequence was collected from a man between 18 and 35 years old in good health. Some clones in this sample may be carry-over from other donors' samples. The material sequenced was naive CD8+ T cells from PBMCs. The chain is built from TRBV5-5 and TRBJ1-4, with 10 nucleotides matching TRBD1. The DNA of the CDR3 is TGTGCCAGCAGCCCCATAACCGGGACAGGGGCGGTAAAACTGTTTTTT. This codes for CASSPITGTGAVKLFF. Full variable domain (remainder filled in from reference TRBV5-5 and TRBJ1-4): DAGVTQSPTHLIKTRGQQVTLRCSPISGHKSVSWYQQVLGQGPQFIFQYYEKEERGRGNFPDRFSARQFPNYSSELNVNALLLGDSALYLCASSPITGTGAVKLFFGSGTQLSVL.